The present entry profiles one T cell receptor (beta chain) with its context. Antigen unknown. Sequencing used immunoSEQ version 4 in survey mode. Some clones are missing from TCRdb's copy, which holds only in-frame ones; the method was immunoSEQ multiplex PCR. The sample lists more than 30,000 clones; approximately 78% were seen once. This sample stems from a study of persistence of HIV-infected CD4 T cells. Across the whole study: A median of 8 years of suppressive ART preceded sampling.

Cells were stimulated with overlapping HIV-1 Gag 15-mer peptides. Sorted nonresponding memory CD4+ T cells were CD40L-negative, CD69-negative, CD45RO-high. V gave up 7 bases and J gave up 2 bases, with 12 bases separating them. Looked up from germline, CDR1 is SNHLY and CDR2 is FYNNEI. This CDR3 spans 14 amino acids. Notes on the study in general: Compared with CD3/CD28-stimulated cells, CMV- and Gag-responding cells showed lower TCRbeta richness. Within sorted populations, more oligoclonal TCRs accompanied more oligoclonal proviruses.

The sample was cultured CD4+ T cells from PBMCs, taken from a patient who received antiretroviral therapy. The chain links TRBV2 to TRBJ2-1; D might be TRBD1 (5 bases). This receptor was identified in an adult with HIV. The donor label of this sample is uncertain. In DNA form, the CDR3 reads TGTGCCAGCAACGACAGAGGCGCCTACAATGAGCAGTTCTTC. It is translated as CASNDRGAYNEQFF.